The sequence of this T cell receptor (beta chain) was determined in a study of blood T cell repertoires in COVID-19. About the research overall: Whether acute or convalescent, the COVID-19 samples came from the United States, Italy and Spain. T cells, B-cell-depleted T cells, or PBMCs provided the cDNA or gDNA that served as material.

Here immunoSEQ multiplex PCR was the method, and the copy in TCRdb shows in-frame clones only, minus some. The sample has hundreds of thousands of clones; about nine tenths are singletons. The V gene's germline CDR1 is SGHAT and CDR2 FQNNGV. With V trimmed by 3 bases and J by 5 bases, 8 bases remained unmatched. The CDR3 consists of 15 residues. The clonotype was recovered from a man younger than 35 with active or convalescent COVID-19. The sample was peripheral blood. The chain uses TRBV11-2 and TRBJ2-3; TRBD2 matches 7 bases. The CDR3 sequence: CASSFLRERVDTQYF. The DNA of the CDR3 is TGTGCCAGCAGCTTCCTGCGGGAGCGGGTAGATACGCAGTATTTT.